The clone carrying this T cell receptor (beta chain) was observed a handful of times. Its antigen remains unknown. J lost 7 bases, V lost 5 bases, and 8 bases had no gene match. The CDR3 covers 15 residues. Germline V gene lookup returns CDR1 SEHNR and CDR2 FQNEAQ (reference sequence). TCR alpha and TCR beta cDNA libraries carrying sample barcodes and UMIs were produced by 5'RACE using constant-segment primers. TCRdb passed the 5' RACE reads through MiXCR, listing each CDR3 protein once. The sample has about 470,000 distinct CDR3 sequences; roughly 20% are singletons. The data originate from a study of T-cell memory formation after mild COVID-19. On the study more broadly: Largely donor-specific sequence clusters came from a couple of donors.

Regarding the study as a whole: Among clones contracting day 15 to 85, CD4/CD8 was balanced, whereas later expanders leaned CD4+.

This clonotype was obtained from an adult woman who had mild COVID-19 (a few samples of this study predate the infection). Cell type and time point are not known. Sequencing was performed on PBMCs or a T cell subset sorted from them (not recorded which). The chain carries TRBV7-9 and TRBJ1-6; 7 bases map to TRBD1. The CDR3 region is CASSPETGMNSPLHF. The CDR3 DNA sequence: TGTGCCAGCAGCCCGGAGACAGGGATGAATTCACCCCTCCACTTT.